This TCR beta chain was recovered during a study of blood T cell repertoires in COVID-19. On the study more broadly: T cells, B-cell-depleted T cells, or PBMCs provided the cDNA or gDNA that served as material.

In the authors' methods: Counts of nucleated cells, estimated from reference gene primer amplification, were obtained. Libraries were prepared by immunoSEQ multiplex PCR; TCRdb keeps only in-frame clonotypes and omits some of them. Clonal size and the V and J genes are those of that table, whereas D and trimming came from the DNA. The top ten clones hold 4% to 6% of a sample with around 95,000 clones, 75% to 95% of them seen once. The germline gives CDR1 MGHDK, CDR2 SYGVNS. The CDR3 is made up of 15 amino acids. The junction had 6 bases not matched to a gene; V was cut back by 2 bases and J by 4 bases.

Sequenced: peripheral blood. This receptor was obtained from a man in his forties or fifties with acute or convalescent COVID-19. V and J are TRBV25-1 and TRBJ2-5; 8 nucleotides agree with TRBD2. DNA of the CDR3: TGTGCCAGCAGTGAAAAGCGGGGGATTGGAGAGACCCAGTACTTC. It specifies CASSEKRGIGETQYF.